The 11 T cell receptor beta chains below all came from one sample that was sequenced in a study of T cell repertoires in cytomegalovirus infection. Using its own MiXCR run on the reads, TCRdb lists one record per CDR3 protein. The table lists some 300,000 distinct CDR3 sequences, about a tenth of them singletons. Sequences were obtained from PBMCs. All receptors come from a human donor in good health (CMV status not recorded). Some clones in this sample may be carry-over from other donors' samples.

This clonotype was seen repeatedly, ten times or more. The rearrangement uses TRBV11-3 and TRBJ1-1; D may be TRBD1 (6 bases). The germline gives CDR1 SGHNT, CDR2 YENEEA. Trimming cost V 4 bases and J 1 base, with 16 bases left between them. The CDR3 length is 16 residues. CDR3 DNA sequence: TGTGCCAGCAGCTCGCGAACGGGACACGGGAACACTGAAGCTTTCTTT. Encoded protein: CASSSRTGHGNTEAFF.

The table lists this clonotype with many counts. V is TRBV7-2 and J is TRBJ2-5, with 8 nucleotides matching TRBD2. Germline-derived CDR1 and CDR2 are SGHTA and FQGNSA. CDR3 length: 17 amino acids. Trimming cost V 5 bases and J 4 bases; bases outside gene matches: 15. The CDR3: CASSPQRGPAGGETQYF. CDR3 nucleotide sequence: TGTGCCAGCAGCCCTCAGCGGGGGCCCGCCGGGGGAGAGACCCAGTACTTC. Supplemented by reference TRBV7-2 and TRBJ2-5, the full variable domain reads GAGVSQSPSNKVTEKGKDVELRCDPISGHTALYWYRQSLGQGLEFLIYFQGNSAPDKSGLPSDRFSAERTGGSVSTLTIQRTQQEDSAVYLCASSPQRGPAGGETQYFGPGTRLLVL.

This chain uses TRBV9 with TRBJ2-6, with TRBD1 matching over 9 bases. Per germline, CDR1 SGDLS and CDR2 YYNGEE. The CDR3 length is 18 residues. V trimming: 3 bases; J trimming: 4 bases; junction bases outside the gene matches: 11. The CDR3 here is CASSDTGQGVLGANVLTF. CDR3 in DNA: TGTGCCAGCAGCGACACGGGACAGGGAGTTTTGGGGGCCAACGTCCTGACTTTC. Looking up the rest from reference TRBV9 and TRBJ2-6 gives the full variable domain: DSGVTQTPKHLITATGQRVTLRCSPRSGDLSVYWYQQSLDQGLQFLIQYYNGEERAKGNILERFSAQQFPDLHSELNLSSLELGDSALYFCASSDTGQGVLGANVLTFGAGSRLTVL.

This rearrangement joins TRBV4-3 to TRBJ2-7; TRBD1 agrees at 8 bases. From germline, CDR1 is LGHNA and CDR2 YSLEER. The CDR3 consists of 13 residues. V shed 0 bases and J 7 bases; nucleotides not matched to a gene: 2. CDR3 DNA: TGCGCCAGCAGCCAAGAAACAGGGGGAGAGCAGTACGTC. It codes for CASSQETGGEQYV.

This clonotype was counted a few times. The CDR3 nucleotides are TGTGCCAGCAGCTTCGGACACGGAGTCTACGAGCAGTACGTC. It codes for CASSFGHGVYEQYV. The chain combines TRBV6-2 or TRBV6-3 with TRBJ2-7, with D possibly being TRBD1 (5 bases). V dropped 6 bases and J dropped 3 bases, with 15 bases sitting between them. The CDR3 sequence is 14 residues long. Looked up from germline, CDR1 is MNHEY and CDR2 is SVGEGT.

This clonotype was recorded many times. The chain couples TRBV20-1 to TRBJ2-5, with D possibly called TRBD1 or TRBD2 (5 bases each). The CDR3 totals 13 residues. Per the germline V gene, CDR1 is DFQATT and CDR2 is SNEGSKA (reference sequence). V was shortened by 6 bases and J by 4 bases, with 15 bases between the two germline ends. The CDR3 sequence: CSALRGGRETQYF. The CDR3, as DNA: TGCAGTGCCCTCCGGGGCGGGCGAGAGACCCAGTACTTC.

This clonotype was seen ten or more times. The rearrangement links TRBV12-3 or TRBV12-4 to TRBJ2-7, with D unresolved. Between the trimmed V and J ends, which lost 6 bases and 1 base, there was a span of 10 bases. This CDR3 spans 13 amino acids. The CDR3 loop is CASRLRVSYEQYF. CDR3 nucleotides: TGTGCCAGCAGGTTAAGGGTTTCCTACGAGCAGTACTTC.

V is TRBV28 and J is TRBJ2-2; 8 nucleotides align to TRBD2. V lost 7 bases, J lost 2 bases, and 9 bases stayed unmatched. There are 16 residues in the CDR3. In germline, CDR1 is MDHEN, CDR2 SYDVKM. The CDR3 coding sequence is TGTGCCAGCAAGGATATAGCGGGGATTAACACCGGGGAGCTGTTTTTT. Translation: CASKDIAGINTGELFF.

This clonotype was seen ten or more times. The chain carries TRBV7-9 and TRBJ1-2; a possible D gene is TRBD1 (5 bases). Germline CDR1 is SEHNR and CDR2 is FQNEAQ (reference sequence). This CDR3 has 16 residues. Between the trimmed V and J ends, which lost 5 bases and 4 bases, there was a span of 20 bases. The CDR3 nucleotides read TGTGCCAGCAGCCCCATGTTAGGGACCCTCGTCTATGGCTACACCTTC. It codes for CASSPMLGTLVYGYTF.

This rearrangement joins TRBV15 to TRBJ2-2; 9 nucleotides agree with TRBD1. The junction had 7 bases not matched to a gene; V was cut back by 6 bases and J by 2 bases. The CDR3 spans 16 residues. Germline V gene lookup returns CDR1 LNHNV and CDR2 YYDKDF (reference sequence). CDR3 amino acids: CATRTGTGLNTGELFF. The CDR3 DNA is TGTGCCACCAGAACCGGGACAGGGCTTAACACCGGGGAGCTGTTTTTT.

V gene TRBV6-6 combines with J gene TRBJ2-3, with 7 bases aligning to TRBD2. J gave up 5 bases and V 9 bases, and 17 bases lay outside the gene matches. Germline V gives CDR1 MNHNY, CDR2 SVGAGI (reference sequence). CDR3 size: 16 residues. The CDR3 region is CARSRDERGVGDTQYF. The DNA of the CDR3 is TGTGCCAGAAGTCGGGACGAGCGGGGAGTAGGAGATACGCAGTATTTT.